The entry that follows covers one T cell receptor beta chain sequence. Its target is unknown. This specimen belongs to a study of radiotherapy plus CTLA-4 blockade in lung cancer. Study results and limitations: Early blood T cell clone changes and increased post-radiation serum interferon-beta were reportedly the strongest response predictors. The study found tumor-derived TCR clones expanded in blood after radiotherapy plus ipilimumab.

Assay: immunoSEQ multiplex PCR; the TCRdb copy retains only in-frame clones and omits some. In the table there are roughly 76,000 clones, roughly 69% of which are singletons. The CDR3 loop spans 15 amino acids. The germline CDR1 and CDR2 sequences are MNHNS and SASEGT. Trimming removed 8 bases at V and 2 bases at J, with 16 bases between. The material was peripheral blood, obtained from a patient treated with radiotherapy plus ipilimumab. The sequence was collected from a human donor with non-small cell lung cancer whose response to radiotherapy plus ipilimumab could not be evaluated. The chain recombines TRBV6-1 with TRBJ1-5; TRBD1 might be the D (5 bases). The CDR3 is CASDPLRVGNQPQHF. The CDR3, as DNA: TGTGCCAGCGATCCTCTCAGGGTAGGCAATCAGCCCCAGCATTTT.